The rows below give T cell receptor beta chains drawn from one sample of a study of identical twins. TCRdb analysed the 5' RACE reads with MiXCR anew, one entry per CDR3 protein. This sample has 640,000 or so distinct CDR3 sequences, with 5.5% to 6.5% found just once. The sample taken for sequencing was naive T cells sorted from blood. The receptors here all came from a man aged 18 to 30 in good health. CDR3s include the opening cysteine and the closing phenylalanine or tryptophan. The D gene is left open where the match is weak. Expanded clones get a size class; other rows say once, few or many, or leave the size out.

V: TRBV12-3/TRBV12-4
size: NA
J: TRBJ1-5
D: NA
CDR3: CASRLGQWDQPQHF

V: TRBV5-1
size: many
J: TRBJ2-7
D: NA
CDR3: CASSLAQGSYEQYF

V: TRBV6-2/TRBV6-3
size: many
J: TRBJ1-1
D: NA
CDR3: CASSYTGPGTEAFF

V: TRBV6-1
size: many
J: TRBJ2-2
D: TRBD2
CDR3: CASSEGLALNTGELFF

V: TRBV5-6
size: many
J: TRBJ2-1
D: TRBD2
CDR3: CASSLPGLAGGPSYNEQFF

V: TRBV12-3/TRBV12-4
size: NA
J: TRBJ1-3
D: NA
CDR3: CASSPTSSIPLSGNTIYF

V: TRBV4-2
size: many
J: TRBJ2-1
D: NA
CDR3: CASSQDSRDDNEQFF

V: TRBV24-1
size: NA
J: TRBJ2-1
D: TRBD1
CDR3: CATSDFATGGYEQFF

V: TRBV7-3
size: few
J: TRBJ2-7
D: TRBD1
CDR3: CASSPTGTGGEQYF

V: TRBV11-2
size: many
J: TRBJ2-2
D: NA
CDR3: CASSFQGRSGELFF

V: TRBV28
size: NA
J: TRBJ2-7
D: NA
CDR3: CASTRERGTYEQYF

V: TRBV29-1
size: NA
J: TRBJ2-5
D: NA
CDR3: CSVASPRKETQYF

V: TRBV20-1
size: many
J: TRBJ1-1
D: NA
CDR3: CSAPGRASTEAFF

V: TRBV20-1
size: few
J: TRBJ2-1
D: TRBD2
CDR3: CSAKGLADIRSYNEQFF

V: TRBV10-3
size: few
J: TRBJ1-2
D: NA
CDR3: CAISDAYGYTF

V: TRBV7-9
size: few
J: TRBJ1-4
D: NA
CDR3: CASSSSPGRGEKLFF

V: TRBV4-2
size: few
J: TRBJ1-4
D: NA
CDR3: CASSQDMAGATNEKLFF

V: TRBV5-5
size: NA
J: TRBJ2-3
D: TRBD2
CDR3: CASGLAGDTQYF

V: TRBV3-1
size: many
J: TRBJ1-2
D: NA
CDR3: CASSPGRSYGYTF

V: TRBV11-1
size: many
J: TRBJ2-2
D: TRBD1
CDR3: CASSRQDRAWELFF

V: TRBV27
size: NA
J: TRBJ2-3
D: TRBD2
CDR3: CASALVAGDTQYF

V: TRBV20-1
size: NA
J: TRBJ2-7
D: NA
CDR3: CSARVLADSTYEQYF

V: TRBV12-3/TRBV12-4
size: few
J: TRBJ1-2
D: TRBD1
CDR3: CASTIAGQGIDYGYTF

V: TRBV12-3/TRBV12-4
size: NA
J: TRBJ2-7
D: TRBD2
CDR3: CASSLRGLAGSKGEQYF

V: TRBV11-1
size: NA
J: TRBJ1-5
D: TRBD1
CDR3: CASSLIQGALKGDQPQHF

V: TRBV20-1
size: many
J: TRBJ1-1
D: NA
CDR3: CSARSSKQANTEAFF

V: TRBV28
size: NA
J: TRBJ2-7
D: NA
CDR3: CASSFTGTYEQYF

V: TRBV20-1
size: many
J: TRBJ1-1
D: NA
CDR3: CSARPDAEAFF

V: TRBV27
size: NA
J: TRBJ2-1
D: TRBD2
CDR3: CASSTPSGKVNEQFF

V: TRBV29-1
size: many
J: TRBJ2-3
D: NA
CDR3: CSVENRGSTDTQYF

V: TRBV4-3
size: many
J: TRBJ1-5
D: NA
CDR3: CASSQDGGVGQPQHF

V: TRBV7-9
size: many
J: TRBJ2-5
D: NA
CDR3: CASSPRFSDQETQYF

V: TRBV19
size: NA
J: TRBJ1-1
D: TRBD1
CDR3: CASSSTDRVGGEAFF

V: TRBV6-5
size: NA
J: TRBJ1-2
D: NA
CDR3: CASTGVDGYTF

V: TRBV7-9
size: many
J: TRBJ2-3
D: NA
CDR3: CASSPRGSTDTQYF

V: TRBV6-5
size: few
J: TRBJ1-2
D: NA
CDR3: CASSPRSGVCTF

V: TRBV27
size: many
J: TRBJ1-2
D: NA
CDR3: CASSYGVTNYGYTF

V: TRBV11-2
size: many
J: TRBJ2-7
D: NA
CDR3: CASSLSLDGAGYYEQYF

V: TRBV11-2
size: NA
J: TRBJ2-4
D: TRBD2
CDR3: CASSPVGGNIQYF

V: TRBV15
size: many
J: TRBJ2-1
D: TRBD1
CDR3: CATSREAGTGTNEQFF

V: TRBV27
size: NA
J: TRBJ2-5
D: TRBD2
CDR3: CASSSGLAGGAETQYF

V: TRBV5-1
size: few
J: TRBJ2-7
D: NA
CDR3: CASSLEPGLGPYEQYF

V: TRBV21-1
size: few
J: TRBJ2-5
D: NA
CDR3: CASSKDGQCQETQYF

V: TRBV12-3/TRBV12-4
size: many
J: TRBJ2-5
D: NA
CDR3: CASAEAGIQETQYF

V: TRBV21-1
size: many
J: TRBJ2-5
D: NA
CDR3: CASSKEGVAGTQETQYF

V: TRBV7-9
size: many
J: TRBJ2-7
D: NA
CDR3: CASSSEGSQNYEQYF

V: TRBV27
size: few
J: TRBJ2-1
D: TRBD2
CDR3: CASTQRVAGGVYNEQFF

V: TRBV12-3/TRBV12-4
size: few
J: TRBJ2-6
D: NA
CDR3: CASRPGRRLANVLTF

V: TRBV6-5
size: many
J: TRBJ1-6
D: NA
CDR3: CASSYSMELVDSPLHF

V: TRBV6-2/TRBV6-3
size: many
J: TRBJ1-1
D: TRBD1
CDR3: CASKAGTADTEAFF

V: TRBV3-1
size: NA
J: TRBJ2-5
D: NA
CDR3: CASSIRTVLVETQYF

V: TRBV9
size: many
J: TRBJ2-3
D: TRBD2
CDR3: CASSVTSVSTDTQYF

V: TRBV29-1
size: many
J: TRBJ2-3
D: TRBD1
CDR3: CSVELRQGSPDTQYF

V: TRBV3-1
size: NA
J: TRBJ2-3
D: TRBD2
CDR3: CASSQVTSGTPSTDTQYF

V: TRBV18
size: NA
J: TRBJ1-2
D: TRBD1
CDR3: CASSQGQGADNYGYTF

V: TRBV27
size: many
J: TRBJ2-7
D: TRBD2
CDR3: CASASGSGYEQYF

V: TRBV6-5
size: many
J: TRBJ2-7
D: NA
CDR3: CASSFYWGGGNYYEQYF

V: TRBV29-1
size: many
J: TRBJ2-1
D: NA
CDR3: CSDRPGLPSGEQFF